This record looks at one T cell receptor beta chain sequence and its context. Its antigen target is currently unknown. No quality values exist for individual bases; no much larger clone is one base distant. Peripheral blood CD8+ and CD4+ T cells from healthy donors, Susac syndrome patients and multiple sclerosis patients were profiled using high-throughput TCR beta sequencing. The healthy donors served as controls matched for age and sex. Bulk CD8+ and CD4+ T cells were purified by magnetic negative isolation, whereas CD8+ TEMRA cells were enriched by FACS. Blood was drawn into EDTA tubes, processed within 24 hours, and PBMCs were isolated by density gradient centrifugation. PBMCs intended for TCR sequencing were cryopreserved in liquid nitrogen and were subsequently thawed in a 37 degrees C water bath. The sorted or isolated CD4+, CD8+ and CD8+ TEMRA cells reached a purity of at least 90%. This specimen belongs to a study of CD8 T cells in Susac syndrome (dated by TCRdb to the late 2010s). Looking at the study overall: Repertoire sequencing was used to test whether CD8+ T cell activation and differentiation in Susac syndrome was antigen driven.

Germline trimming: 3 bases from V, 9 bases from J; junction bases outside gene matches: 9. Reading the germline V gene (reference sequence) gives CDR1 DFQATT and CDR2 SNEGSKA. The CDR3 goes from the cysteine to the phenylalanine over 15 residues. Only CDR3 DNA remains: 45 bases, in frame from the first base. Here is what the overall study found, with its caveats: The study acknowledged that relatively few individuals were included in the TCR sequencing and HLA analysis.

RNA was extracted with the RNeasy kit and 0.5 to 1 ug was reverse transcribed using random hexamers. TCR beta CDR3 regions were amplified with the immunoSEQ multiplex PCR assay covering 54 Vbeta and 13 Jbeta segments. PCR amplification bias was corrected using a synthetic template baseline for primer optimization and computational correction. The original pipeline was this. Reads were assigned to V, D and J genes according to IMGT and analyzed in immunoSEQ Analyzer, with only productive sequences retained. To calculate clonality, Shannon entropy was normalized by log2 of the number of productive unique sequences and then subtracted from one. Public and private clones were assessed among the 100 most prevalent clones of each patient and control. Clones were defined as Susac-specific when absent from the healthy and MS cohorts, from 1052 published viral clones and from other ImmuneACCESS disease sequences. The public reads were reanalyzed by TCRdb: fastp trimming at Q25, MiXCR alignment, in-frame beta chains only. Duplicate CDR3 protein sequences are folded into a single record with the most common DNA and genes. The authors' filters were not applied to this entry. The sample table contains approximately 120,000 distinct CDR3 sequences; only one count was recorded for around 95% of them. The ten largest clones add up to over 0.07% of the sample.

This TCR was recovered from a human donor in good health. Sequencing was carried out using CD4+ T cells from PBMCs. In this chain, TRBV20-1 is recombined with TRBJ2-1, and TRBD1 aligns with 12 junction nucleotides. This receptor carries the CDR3 CSARGPGQGAGEQFF. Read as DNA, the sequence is TGCAGTGCTAGGGGACCGGGACAGGGGGCTGGTGAGCAGTTCTTC.